This T cell receptor (beta chain) was retrieved from a study of cytomegalovirus exposure and HLA in healthy donors. The sample holds a few counts of this clone. Amplification used 60 Vbeta primers and 13 Jbeta primers. Assay used: immunoSEQ multiplex PCR; TCRdb lists only in-frame clones, some missing. The sample consists of about 150,000 clones, almost 80% of them appearing once. CDR1 and CDR2 (germline): SGHTA, FQGTGA. Trimming at V came to 5 bases and at J to 2 bases, leaving 16 bases not matched to a gene. This CDR3 has 19 residues. The sample was PBMCs. This chain connects TRBV7-3 to TRBJ1-2, with 11 positions matching TRBD1. This clonotype originated in a male donor in good health and CMV-seronegative. The CDR3 DNA reads as TGTGCCAGCAGCCCGATCCCACCGGACAGGGGGCGCGGGAACTATGGCTACACCTTC. Protein sequence: CASSPIPPDRGRGNYGYTF.